The 30 T cell receptor beta chains listed next were all sequenced from one sample in a study of blood T cell repertoires in COVID-19. TCRdb's table, derived via immunoSEQ multiplex PCR, lists solely in-frame clones and lacks some. The data show about 270,000 clones, over 75% seen once. The sequencing input was peripheral blood. The source is a woman aged 70-85 years with acute or convalescent COVID-19.

This sequence joins TRBV27 and TRBJ1-2; D gene unclear. The CDR3 sequence is 14 residues long. The V gene's germline CDR1 is MNHEY and CDR2 SMNVEV (reference sequence). The V gene lost 5 bases and the J gene lost 4 bases, with 14 bases spanning the gap. CDR3 in DNA: TGTGCCAGCAGTCCATACCGGGAAACCTATGGCTACACCTTC. Its translation: CASSPYRETYGYTF.

J is TRBJ2-2 and V is TRBV5-4; D is perhaps TRBD1 (6 bases). V gave up 0 bases and J gave up 5 bases, with 20 bases separating them. Germline CDR1 SGHNT, CDR2 YYREEE (reference sequence). The CDR3 is 18 amino acids. The CDR3 sequence: CASSLAAGRGGVTGELFF. The CDR3 DNA is TGTGCCAGCAGCTTGGCCGCGGGCAGGGGTGGAGTTACCGGGGAGCTGTTTTTT.

CDR3 nucleotide sequence: TGCGCCAGCAGCCCCGGACAGGGGAGCACCTACGAGCAGTACTTC. Translating it yields CASSPGQGSTYEQYF. This chain connects TRBV5-1 to TRBJ2-7, with 9 positions matching TRBD1. The V gene's germline CDR1 is SGHRS and CDR2 YFSETQ. V lost 4 bases, J lost 2 bases, and 7 bases stayed unmatched. This CDR3 contains 15 residues.

The V call is TRBV3-1 (or the pseudogene TRBV3-2), the J call TRBJ1-1; D not resolved. This CDR3 contains 14 residues. V was cut by 1 base and J by 1 base, with 7 bases left in between. CDR1 and CDR2 from the germline V gene are LGHDT and YNNKEL (reference sequence). The CDR3, as DNA: TGTGCCAGCAGCCAAGGTCATTCGAACACTGAAGCTTTCTTT. Protein product: CASSQGHSNTEAFF.

The chain carries TRBV27 and TRBJ1-3, with D perhaps TRBD1 (5 bases). Per germline, CDR1 MNHEY and CDR2 SMNVEV (reference sequence). The CDR3 runs to 14 residues. V was clipped by 5 bases and J by 4 bases, with 12 bases between them. This CDR3 reads CASSAQGRGNTIYF. The CDR3 DNA follows: TGTGCCAGCAGTGCTCAGGGTCGCGGAAACACCATATATTTT.

This clone was observed a few times. The chain links TRBV14 to TRBJ1-3; a weak D match, TRBD1 (6 bases). CDR3 length: 16 residues. V was trimmed by 1 base and J by 2 bases, leaving 12 bases between them. Germline CDR1 and CDR2: SGHDN and FVKESK. The chain's CDR3 is CASSQAGQWTGNTIYF. CDR3 nucleotides: TGTGCCAGCAGCCAAGCGGGACAATGGACTGGAAACACCATATATTTT.

V usage is TRBV19 and J usage is TRBJ2-7, with 9 bases aligning to TRBD1. The CDR3 spans 14 residues. Trimming cost V 6 bases and J 4 bases; bases outside gene matches: 7. Germline lookup yields CDR1 LNHDA and CDR2 SQIVND (reference sequence). CDR3 DNA: TGTGCCAGTAGACAACAGGGGGCAGCTTACGAGCAGTACTTC. This translates into CASRQQGAAYEQYF.

V gene TRBV5-1 combines with J gene TRBJ2-5; 7 nucleotides agree with TRBD2. Germline loops: CDR1 SGHRS, CDR2 YFSETQ. This CDR3 has 14 amino acids. V gave up 4 bases and J gave up 10 bases; unmatched junction bases: 13. The CDR3 spells CASSPGTGGGIQYF. Written as DNA, the CDR3 is TGCGCCAGCAGCCCCGGGACGGGGGGAGGGATCCAGTACTTC.

V usage is TRBV6-5 and J usage is TRBJ2-3; 11 bases agree with TRBD2. This CDR3 spans 15 amino acids. CDR1 MNHEY and CDR2 SVGAGI come from the germline V gene. V shed 6 bases, J shed 5 bases, and the junction held 7 bases outside the gene matches. The CDR3 DNA is TGTGCCAGCAGCGTAGCGGGGGGGCAGGAAGATACGCAGTATTTT. Its protein product is CASSVAGGQEDTQYF.

This rearrangement joins TRBV19 to TRBJ1-1; D is perhaps TRBD1 (5 bases). Trimming left V 5 bases short and J 1 base short, with 11 bases between. Germline V gene sequence: CDR1 LNHDA, CDR2 SQIVND (reference sequence). CDR3 length: 14 residues. CDR3 DNA: TGTGCCAGTAGTCCCCACAGGCAGAACACTGAAGCTTTCTTT. It specifies CASSPHRQNTEAFF.

This sequence joins TRBV6-5 and TRBJ1-5; TRBD1 might be the D (6 bases). The germline V and J ends were trimmed by 8 bases and 3 bases, with 8 bases remaining between them. The CDR3 contains 12 residues. Germline CDR1 and CDR2: MNHEY and SVGAGI. CDR3: CASGQFNQPQHF. CDR3 DNA: TGTGCCAGCGGACAGTTCAATCAGCCCCAGCATTTT.

This chain uses TRBV7-2 with TRBJ1-2, with 9 positions matching TRBD1. V shed 5 bases, J shed 8 bases, and the junction held 9 bases outside the gene matches. The germline gives CDR1 SGHTA, CDR2 FQGNSA. The CDR3 loop spans 14 amino acids. CDR3 DNA: TGTGCCAGCAGCCCCGGGACAGGGACCAACGGCTACACCTTC. It specifies CASSPGTGTNGYTF. Together with reference TRBV7-2 and TRBJ1-2, the CDR3 gives the full variable domain: GAGVSQSPSNKVTEKGKDVELRCDPISGHTALYWYRQSLGQGLEFLIYFQGNSAPDKSGLPSDRFSAERTGGSVSTLTIQRTQQEDSAVYLCASSPGTGTNGYTFGSGTRLTVV.

The gene calls are TRBV19 and TRBJ2-2, with TRBD2 identical over 12 bases. This CDR3 has 15 amino acids. The J segment lost 7 bases and the V segment lost 10 bases, leaving 10 bases of the junction unmatched. The germline V gene has CDR1 LNHDA and CDR2 SQIVND (reference sequence). The DNA for the CDR3 is TGTGCCACCTCGCTAGCGGGGGGGCTTATCGGGGAGCTGTTTTTT. This encodes CATSLAGGLIGELFF. Full variable domain (missing parts from reference TRBV19 and TRBJ2-2): DGGITQSPKYLFRKEGQNVTLSCEQNLNHDAMYWYRQDPGQGLRLIYYSQIVNDFQKGDIAEGYSVSREKKESFPLTVTSAQKNPTAFYLCATSLAGGLIGELFFGEGSRLTVL.

This clone was detected a few times. The CDR3 DNA follows: TGTGCCAGCACCCGACCGGGAGGAAACACCATATATTTT. It is translated as CASTRPGGNTIYF. The gene calls are TRBV11-1 and TRBJ1-3; D gene unclear. The germline CDR1 and CDR2 sequences are SGHAT and FQDESV (reference sequence). V was shortened by 7 bases and J by 4 bases, with 11 bases between the two germline ends. The CDR3 contains 13 residues.

The rearrangement uses TRBV19 and TRBJ1-1, with D possibly matching TRBD1 (5 bases). CDR1 is LNHDA and CDR2 is SQIVND in the germline V gene (reference sequence). Trimming stripped 4 bases from V and 4 bases from J, with 16 bases between. The CDR3 runs to 15 residues. This CDR3 reads CASSTYVGGTTEAFF. CDR3 in DNA: TGTGCCAGTAGTACTTACGTGGGGGGAACCACTGAAGCTTTCTTT.

The J gene is TRBJ1-2, the V gene TRBV7-9, with 8 bases aligning to TRBD1. V lost 5 bases and J lost 10; bases outside the gene matches: 9. The CDR3 has 13 amino acids. CDR1 and CDR2 (germline): SEHNR, FQNEAQ (reference sequence). Here the CDR3 reads CASSDPGQAPYTF. CDR3 bases: TGTGCCAGCAGCGATCCGGGACAGGCCCCCTACACCTTC.

This clone was counted only a few times. This chain joins TRBV29-1 and TRBJ1-1; D is uncertain. CDR3 length equals 14 residues. Germline loops: CDR1 SQVTM, CDR2 ANQGSEA. The V gene lost 4 bases and the J gene lost 5 bases, with 17 bases spanning the gap. The CDR3 here is CSVVSRERRTEAFF. DNA of the CDR3: TGCAGCGTTGTAAGTCGGGAGAGGAGAACTGAAGCTTTCTTT.

With regard to this clone: The sample contains more than one DNA sequence encoding this CDR3. The rearrangement uses TRBV3-1 (or the pseudogene TRBV3-2) and TRBJ2-5, with 13 bases lining up with TRBD2. This CDR3 spans 16 amino acids. The J segment lost 1 base and the V segment lost 1 base, leaving 0 bases of the junction unmatched. The germline CDR1 and CDR2 sequences are LGHDT and YNNKEL (reference sequence). DNA for the CDR3: TGTGCCAGCAGCCAAGGGACTAGCGGGGGCCAAGAGACCCAGTACTTC. Translated, it gives CASSQGTSGGQETQYF.

The chain joins TRBV24-1 to TRBJ2-7; 8 bases agree with TRBD1. The CDR3 has 17 residues. V was clipped by 5 bases and J by 3 bases; unmatched bases: 14. Germline V lookup: CDR1 KGHDR, CDR2 SFDVKD. The CDR3 bases are TGTGCCACCAGTGGAATTCCTAGGACAGGGCCCGACTACGAGCAGTACTTC. As protein: CATSGIPRTGPDYEQYF.

This clone was seen once. The chain employs TRBV9 and TRBJ2-1; a possible D gene is TRBD2 (5 bases). V lost 1 base to trimming and J lost 3 bases, with 11 bases between them. The CDR3 loop spans 15 amino acids. From germline, CDR1 is SGDLS and CDR2 YYNGEE. CDR3 bases: TGTGCCAGCAGCGTACTGGGAGACATCTACAATGAGCAGTTCTTC. It is translated as CASSVLGDIYNEQFF.

The chain has TRBV5-8 and TRBJ1-2; tentatively, D is TRBD1 (6 bases). This CDR3 comprises 15 residues. V shed 1 base and J shed 6 bases, with 16 bases lying between them. The germline gives CDR1 SGHTS, CDR2 YDEGEE. CDR3 amino acids: CASSLPRGIVNGYTF. The CDR3 DNA reads as TGTGCCAGCAGCTTGCCCAGGGGAATCGTTAATGGCTACACCTTC.

The chain has TRBV24-1 and TRBJ1-5, with D hard to call. The CDR3 extends over 14 amino acids. V was cut by 4 bases and J by 2 bases, with 8 bases left in between. CDR1 KGHDR and CDR2 SFDVKD come from the germline V gene. CDR3 coding DNA: TGTGCCACCAGTGACCGGGGAGGCAATCAGCCCCAGCATTTT. Protein sequence: CATSDRGGNQPQHF.

Only a few counts were recorded for this clone. The chain recombines TRBV12-3 or TRBV12-4 with TRBJ2-1; D might be TRBD2 (5 bases). The length of the CDR3 is 12 residues. Trimming removed 3 bases at V and 14 bases at J, with 14 bases between. The CDR3 loop is CASSLPGSTEFF. CDR3 bases: TGTGCCAGCAGTTTGCCGGGGTCTACGGAGTTCTTC.

The CDR3 loop reads CASSLVGQGRGYTF. The CDR3 coding sequence is TGTGCCAGCAGCTTAGTGGGACAGGGCCGAGGCTACACCTTC. The gene calls are TRBV7-9 and TRBJ1-2; 9 positions agree with TRBD1. Germline CDR1 SEHNR, CDR2 FQNEAQ (reference sequence). Germline trimming cut 1 base from V and 8 bases from J; bases unmatched to any gene: 5. The CDR3 totals 14 residues.

The sample holds one count of this clone. This chain uses TRBV15 with TRBJ1-2; D remains unclear. CDR3 length equals 12 residues. Per germline, CDR1 LNHNV and CDR2 YYDKDF (reference sequence). The V and J ends lost 5 bases and 2 bases respectively, with 6 bases between them. The CDR3, as DNA: TGTGCCACCAGCGGCTCGAACTATGGCTACACCTTC. Its translation: CATSGSNYGYTF.

This chain links TRBV5-1 with TRBJ1-1, with D possibly TRBD1 on 6 matching bases. Germline CDR1 SGHRS, CDR2 YFSETQ. Deletions cut 2 bases from V and 5 bases from J, with 10 bases between. The CDR3 runs to 13 residues. The CDR3 spells CASSFQGKTEAFF. CDR3 sequence (DNA): TGCGCCAGCAGCTTCCAGGGGAAGACTGAAGCTTTCTTT.

The chain uses TRBV7-6 and TRBJ2-1; 11 nucleotides line up with TRBD2. The CDR3 extends over 18 amino acids. Germline CDR1 reads SGHVS; CDR2 reads FNYEAQ. V shed 3 bases, J shed 4 bases, and the junction held 11 bases outside the gene matches. The CDR3: CASSFFFYGTSGYNEQFF. DNA of the CDR3: TGTGCCAGCAGCTTCTTTTTCTACGGGACTAGCGGTTACAATGAGCAGTTCTTC.

The chain links TRBV12-5 to TRBJ1-2; the match to TRBD1 covers 8 bases. V shed 1 base and J 6 bases; nucleotides not matched to a gene: 1. Germline V gene lookup returns CDR1 LGHNT and CDR2 FRNRAP. The CDR3 has 13 amino acids. The DNA for the CDR3 is TGTGCTAGTGGTTTGGGGACAGGGCATGGCTACACCTTC. Its protein is CASGLGTGHGYTF.

The chain uses TRBV25-1 and TRBJ1-1, with D hard to call. The CDR3 has 13 residues. V lost 4 bases and J 11 bases, leaving 17 bases between the germline ends. Looked up from germline, CDR1 is MGHDK and CDR2 is SYGVNS. In DNA, the CDR3 is TGTGCCAGCAGTGTCACCTCTGGCGGCGGGGCTTTCTTT. Encoded protein: CASSVTSGGGAFF.

Notes on this clone: The sample carries other DNA sequences with the same CDR3. V and J are TRBV19 and TRBJ2-2; D may be TRBD1 (6 bases). CDR1 and CDR2 (germline): LNHDA, SQIVND (reference sequence). The V and J ends lost 3 bases and 0 bases respectively, with 11 bases between them. This CDR3 has 16 residues. The CDR3 protein is CASSIIGTSNTGELFF. CDR3 bases: TGTGCCAGTAGTATCATCGGGACATCGAACACCGGGGAGCTGTTTTTT.